This T cell receptor beta chain was profiled in a study of shared clonotypes between healthy human individuals. Study conclusions and caveats: Among donors, the sharing of clonotypes was expected to be influenced by sequencing depth. Sampling covered nothing but blood. Tissue TCR repertoires likely differ from those found in blood.

Germline V gene data show CDR1 as MDHEN and CDR2 as SYDVKM. V dropped 6 bases and J dropped 0; count of bases not matched to a gene: 4. The CDR3 totals 15 residues. The count of this clone is one. What it recognizes is unknown. Assay: immunoSEQ multiplex PCR; the TCRdb copy retains only in-frame clones and omits some. This sample has some 1,400,000 clones, with 95% to 97% found just once. Partitioning of CD4+ cells yielded a CD45RA+ naive subset and a CD45RA-negative memory subset. The chain combines TRBV28 with TRBJ2-3; TRBD2 matches 9 bases. The specimen was naive CD4+ T cells sorted from blood. Subset indicated: CD45RA+ positively selected. The TCR sequence derives from a man aged 25 to 45 in good health. As DNA, the CDR3 is TGTGCCAGCAGCCCTAGCGGGGTTAGCACAGATACGCAGTATTTT. It codes for CASSPSGVSTDTQYF. The entire variable domain, with the rest obtained from reference TRBV28 and TRBJ2-3, is as follows: DVKVTQSSRYLVKRTGEKVFLECVQDMDHENMFWYRQDPGLGLRLIYFSYDVKMKEKGDIPEGYSVSREKKERFSLILESASTNQTSMYLCASSPSGVSTDTQYFGPGTRLTVL.